Sequencing of this T cell receptor beta chain was carried out in a study of lymphopenia after photon versus proton radiotherapy. Libraries were prepared by immunoSEQ multiplex PCR; TCRdb keeps only in-frame clonotypes and omits some of them. This table holds 25,000 to 35,000 clones, just under 90% found once. Germline CDR1 SGHTA, CDR2 FQGTGA. V was clipped by 0 bases and J by 9 bases; unmatched bases: 7. The CDR3 runs to 15 residues. Study-wide points: Relative stability marked proton patients; photon patients lost diversity and naive cells.

About this clone itself: Its target is not known.

This sequence originates from an older woman with cholangiocarcinoma. Some clones in this sample may be carry-over from other donors' samples. The chain recombines TRBV7-3 with TRBJ2-1, with 8 bases that match TRBD1. The sample was peripheral blood, taken from a patient treated with proton-based radiotherapy. The CDR3 spells CASSLTTGGRSEQFF. For the CDR3, the DNA is TGTGCCAGCAGCTTAACAACAGGGGGTCGGAGTGAGCAGTTCTTC. Full variable domain (missing parts from reference TRBV7-3 and TRBJ2-1): GAGVSQTPSNKVTEKGKYVELRCDPISGHTALYWYRQSLGQGPEFLIYFQGTGAADDSGLPNDRFFAVRPEGSVSTLKIQRTERGDSAVYLCASSLTTGGRSEQFFGPGTRLTVL.